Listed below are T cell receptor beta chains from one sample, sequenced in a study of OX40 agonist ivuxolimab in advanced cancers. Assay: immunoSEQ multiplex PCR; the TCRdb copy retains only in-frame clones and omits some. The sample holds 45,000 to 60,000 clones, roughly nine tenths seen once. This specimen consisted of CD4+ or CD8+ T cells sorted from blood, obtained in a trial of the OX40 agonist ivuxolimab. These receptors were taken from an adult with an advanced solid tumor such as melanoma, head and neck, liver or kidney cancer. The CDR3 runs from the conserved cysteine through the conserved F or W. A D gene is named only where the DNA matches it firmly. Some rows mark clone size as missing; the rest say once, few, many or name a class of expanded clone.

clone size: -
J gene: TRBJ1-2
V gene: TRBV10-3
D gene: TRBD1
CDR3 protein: CAINTGVGDYGYTF
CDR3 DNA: TGTGCCATCAATACAGGGGTCGGAGACTATGGCTACACCTTC

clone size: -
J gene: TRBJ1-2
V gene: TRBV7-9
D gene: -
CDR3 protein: CASSLSGGGGGYTF
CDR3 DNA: TGTGCCAGCAGCTTATCCGGGGGAGGGGGTGGCTACACCTTC

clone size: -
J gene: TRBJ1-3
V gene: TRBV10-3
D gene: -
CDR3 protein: CAISDRGSGNTIYF
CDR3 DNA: TGTGCCATCAGTGATCGGGGCTCTGGAAACACCATATATTTT

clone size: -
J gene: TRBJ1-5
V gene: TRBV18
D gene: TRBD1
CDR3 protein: CASSATGGNQPQHF
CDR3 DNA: TGTGCCAGCTCAGCGACAGGGGGAAATCAGCCCCAGCATTTT

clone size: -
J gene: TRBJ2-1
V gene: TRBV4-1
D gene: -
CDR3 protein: CASSQAGGSYNEQFF
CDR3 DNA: TGCGCCAGCAGCCAAGCCGGGGGCTCCTACAATGAGCAGTTCTTC

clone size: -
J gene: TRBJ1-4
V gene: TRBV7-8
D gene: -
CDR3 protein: CASSLVGQVNEKLFF
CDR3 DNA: TGTGCCAGCAGCTTAGTTGGTCAGGTTAATGAAAAACTGTTTTTT

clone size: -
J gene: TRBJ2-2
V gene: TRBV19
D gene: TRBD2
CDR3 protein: CASSMVGLAGGRAGELFF
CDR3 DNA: TGTGCCAGTAGTATGGTTGGACTAGCGGGAGGGAGGGCCGGGGAGCTGTTTTTT

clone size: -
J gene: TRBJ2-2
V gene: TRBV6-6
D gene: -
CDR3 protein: CASTQGNANTGELFF
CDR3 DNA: TGTGCCAGCACCCAGGGGAACGCGAACACCGGGGAGCTGTTTTTT

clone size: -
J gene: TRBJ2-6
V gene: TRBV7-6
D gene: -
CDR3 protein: CASSFLLGAGANVLTF
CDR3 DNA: TGTGCCAGCAGCTTCCTCCTCGGGGCTGGGGCCAACGTCCTGACTTTC

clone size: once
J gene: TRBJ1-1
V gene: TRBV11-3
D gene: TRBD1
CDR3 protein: CASSESRDRGRRNTEAFF
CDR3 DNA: TGTGCCAGCAGCGAAAGCCGGGACAGGGGGCGACGGAACACTGAAGCTTTCTTT

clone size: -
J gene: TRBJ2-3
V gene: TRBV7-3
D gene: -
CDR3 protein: CASSLMTGATDTQYF
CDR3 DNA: TGTGCCAGCAGCTTAATGACGGGGGCCACAGATACGCAGTATTTT

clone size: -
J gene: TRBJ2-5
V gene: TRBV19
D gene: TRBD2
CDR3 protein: CASSMGLPVETQYF
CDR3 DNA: TGTGCCAGTAGTATGGGACTACCTGTAGAGACCCAGTACTTC

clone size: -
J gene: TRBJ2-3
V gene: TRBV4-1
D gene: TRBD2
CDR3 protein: CASSHLGLAGPSTDTQYF
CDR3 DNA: TGCGCCAGCAGCCATCTCGGACTAGCGGGTCCCTCCACAGATACGCAGTATTTT

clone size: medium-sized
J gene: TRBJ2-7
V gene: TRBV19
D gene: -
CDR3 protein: CASRRTQSGTYEQYF
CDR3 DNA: TGTGCCAGTAGGAGGACCCAAAGCGGAACCTACGAGCAGTACTTC

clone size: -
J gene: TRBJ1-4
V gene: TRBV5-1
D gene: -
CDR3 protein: CASSLAERLTGEKLFF
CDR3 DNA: TGCGCCAGCAGCTTGGCGGAACGATTAACGGGTGAAAAACTGTTTTTT

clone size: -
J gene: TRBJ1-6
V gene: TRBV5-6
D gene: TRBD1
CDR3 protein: CASGPDRAASPLHF
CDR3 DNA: TGTGCCAGCGGACCCGACAGGGCTGCTTCACCCCTCCACTTT

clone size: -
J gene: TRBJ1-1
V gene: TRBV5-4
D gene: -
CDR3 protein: CASSLGRENTEAFF
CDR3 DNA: TGTGCCAGCAGCTTGGGACGGGAGAACACTGAAGCTTTCTTT

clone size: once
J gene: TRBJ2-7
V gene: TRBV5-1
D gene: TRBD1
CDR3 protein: CASSLEMGQATYEQYF
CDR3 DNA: TGCGCCAGCAGCTTGGAGATGGGACAGGCGACCTACGAGCAGTACTTC

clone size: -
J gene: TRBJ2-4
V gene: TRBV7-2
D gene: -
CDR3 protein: CASSLATSPAGMIQYF
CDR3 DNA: TGTGCCAGCAGCTTGGCGACTTCCCCGGCCGGTATGATTCAGTACTTC

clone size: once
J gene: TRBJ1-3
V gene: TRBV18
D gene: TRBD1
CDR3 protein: CASSNGQAVGNTIYF
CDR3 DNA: TGTGCCAGCTCAAACGGACAGGCCGTTGGAAACACCATATATTTT

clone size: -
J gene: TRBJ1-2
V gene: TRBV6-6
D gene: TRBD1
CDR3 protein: CASSYSDRGAHGYTF
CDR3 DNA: TGTGCCAGCAGTTACTCGGACAGGGGTGCACACGGCTACACCTTC

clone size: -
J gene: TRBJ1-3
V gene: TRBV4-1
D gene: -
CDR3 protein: CASSQDSGFAIYF
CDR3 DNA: TGCGCCAGCAGCCAAGATAGCGGTTTCGCCATATATTTT

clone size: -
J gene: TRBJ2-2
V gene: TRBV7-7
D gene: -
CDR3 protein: CASSLMEPGELFF
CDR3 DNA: TGTGCCAGCAGCTTAATGGAACCCGGGGAGCTGTTTTTT

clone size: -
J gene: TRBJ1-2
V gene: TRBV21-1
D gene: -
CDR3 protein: CASSYRAPLNYGYTF
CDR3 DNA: TGTGCCAGCAGCTACAGGGCCCCCTTAAACTATGGCTACACCTTC

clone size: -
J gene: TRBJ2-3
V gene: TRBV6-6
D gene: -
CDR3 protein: CATRGSSTDTQYF
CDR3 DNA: TGTGCCACCCGGGGGTCTAGCACAGATACGCAGTATTTT

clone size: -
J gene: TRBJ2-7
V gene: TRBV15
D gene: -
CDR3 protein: CATSRDTGNHEQYF
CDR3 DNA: TGTGCCACCAGCAGAGATACGGGGAACCACGAGCAGTACTTC

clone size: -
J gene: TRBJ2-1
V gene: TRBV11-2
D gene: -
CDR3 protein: CASSFSLGGNEQFF
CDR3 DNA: TGTGCCAGCAGCTTTAGCCTTGGGGGTAATGAGCAGTTCTTC

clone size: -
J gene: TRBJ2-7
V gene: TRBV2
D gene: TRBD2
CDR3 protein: CASSASAGAYEQYF
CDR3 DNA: TGTGCCAGCAGCGCATCAGCGGGGGCCTACGAGCAGTACTTC

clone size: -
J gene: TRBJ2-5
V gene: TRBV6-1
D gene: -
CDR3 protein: CASSEARETQYF
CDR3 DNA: TGTGCCAGCAGTGAAGCAAGAGAGACCCAGTACTTC

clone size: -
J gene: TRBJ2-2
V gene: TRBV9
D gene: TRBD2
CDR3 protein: CASSVGLAGGLTGELFF
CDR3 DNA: TGTGCCAGCAGCGTAGGACTAGCGGGGGGCCTCACCGGGGAGCTGTTTTTT

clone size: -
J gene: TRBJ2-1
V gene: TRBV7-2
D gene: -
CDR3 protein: CASSFRPILRRSEQFF
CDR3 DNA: TGTGCCAGCAGCTTCCGACCCATACTCAGACGCAGTGAGCAGTTCTTC

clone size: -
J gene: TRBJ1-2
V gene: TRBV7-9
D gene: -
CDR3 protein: CASSPQGAYGYTF
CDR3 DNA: TGTGCCAGCAGCCCACAGGGAGCCTATGGCTACACCTTC

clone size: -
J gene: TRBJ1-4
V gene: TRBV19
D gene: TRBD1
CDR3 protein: CASSGTGGHEKLFF
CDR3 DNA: TGTGCCAGTAGTGGTACAGGGGGCCATGAAAAACTGTTTTTT

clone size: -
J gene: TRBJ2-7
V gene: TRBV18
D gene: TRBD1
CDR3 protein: CASSPPDREYEQYF
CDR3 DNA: TGTGCCAGCTCACCTCCGGACAGGGAGTACGAGCAGTACTTC

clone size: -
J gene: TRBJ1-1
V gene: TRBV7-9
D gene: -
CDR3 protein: CASSNSGRRGVLNTEAFF
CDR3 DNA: TGTGCCAGCAGCAATAGTGGACGCAGGGGCGTGTTGAACACTGAAGCTTTCTTT

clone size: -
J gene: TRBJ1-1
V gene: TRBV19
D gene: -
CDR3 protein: CASSIQAANTEAFF
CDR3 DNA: TGTGCCAGTAGTATCCAAGCCGCGAACACTGAAGCTTTCTTT

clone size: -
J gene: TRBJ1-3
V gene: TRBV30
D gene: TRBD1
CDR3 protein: CAWSVGTGTGNTIYF
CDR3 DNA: TGTGCCTGGAGTGTGGGGACAGGGACTGGAAACACCATATATTTT

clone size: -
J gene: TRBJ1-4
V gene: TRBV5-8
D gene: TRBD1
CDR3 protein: CASSLMLTGGEKLFF
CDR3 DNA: TGTGCCAGCAGCTTGATGTTGACAGGGGGAGAAAAACTGTTTTTT

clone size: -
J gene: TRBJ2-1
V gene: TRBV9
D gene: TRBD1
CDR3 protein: CASSTSGTVGGNEQFF
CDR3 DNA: TGTGCCAGCAGCACATCGGGGACAGTCGGCGGCAATGAGCAGTTCTTC

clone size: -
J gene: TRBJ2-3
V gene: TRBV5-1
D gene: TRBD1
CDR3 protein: CASSLIPGTGGFADTQYF
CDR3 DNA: TGCGCCAGCAGCTTGATCCCCGGGACAGGGGGCTTCGCAGATACGCAGTATTTT

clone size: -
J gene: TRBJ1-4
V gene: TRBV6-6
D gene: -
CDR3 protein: CASSPREKLFF
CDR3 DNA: TGTGCCAGCAGCCCGAGGGAAAAACTGTTTTTT

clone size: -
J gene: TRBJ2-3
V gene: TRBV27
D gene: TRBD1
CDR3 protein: CASSRARDRPYRRGDTQYF
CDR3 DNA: TGTGCCAGCAGTCGGGCCCGGGACAGGCCATACCGGCGCGGAGATACGCAGTATTTT

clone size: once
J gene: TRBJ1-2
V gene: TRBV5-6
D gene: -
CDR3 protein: CASSLAAGMARGYTF
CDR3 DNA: TGTGCCAGCAGCTTGGCGGCAGGTATGGCTAGAGGCTACACCTTC

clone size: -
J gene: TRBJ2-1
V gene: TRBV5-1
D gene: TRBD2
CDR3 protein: CASSTSDLASYNEQFF
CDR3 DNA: TGCGCCAGCAGCACTAGCGACCTCGCCTCCTACAATGAGCAGTTCTTC

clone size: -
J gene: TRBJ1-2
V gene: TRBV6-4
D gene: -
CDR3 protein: CASSSGDYGYTF
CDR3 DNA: TGTGCCAGCAGTTCCGGGGACTATGGCTACACCTTC

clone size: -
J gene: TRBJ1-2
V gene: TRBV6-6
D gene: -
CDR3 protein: CASSYERGNGYTF
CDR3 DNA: TGTGCCAGCAGTTACGAACGGGGAAATGGCTACACCTTC